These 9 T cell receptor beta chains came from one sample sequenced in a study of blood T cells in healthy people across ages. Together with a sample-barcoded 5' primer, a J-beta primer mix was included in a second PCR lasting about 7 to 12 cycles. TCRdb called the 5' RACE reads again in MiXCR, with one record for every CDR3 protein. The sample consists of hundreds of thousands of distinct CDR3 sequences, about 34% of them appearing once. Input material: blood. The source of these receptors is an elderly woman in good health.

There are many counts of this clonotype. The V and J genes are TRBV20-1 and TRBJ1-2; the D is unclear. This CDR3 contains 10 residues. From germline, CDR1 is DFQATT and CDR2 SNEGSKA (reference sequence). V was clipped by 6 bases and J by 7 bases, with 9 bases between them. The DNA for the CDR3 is TGCAGTGCCCGCCCCTCTGGCTACACCTTC. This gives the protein CSARPSGYTF.

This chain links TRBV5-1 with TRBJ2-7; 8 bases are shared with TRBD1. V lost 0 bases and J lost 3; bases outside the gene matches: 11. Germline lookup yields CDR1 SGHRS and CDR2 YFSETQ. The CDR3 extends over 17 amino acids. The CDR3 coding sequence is TGCGCCAGCAGCTTGGGCCCGGTAGAGACAGGGGTCTACGAGCAGTACTTC. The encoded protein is CASSLGPVETGVYEQYF.

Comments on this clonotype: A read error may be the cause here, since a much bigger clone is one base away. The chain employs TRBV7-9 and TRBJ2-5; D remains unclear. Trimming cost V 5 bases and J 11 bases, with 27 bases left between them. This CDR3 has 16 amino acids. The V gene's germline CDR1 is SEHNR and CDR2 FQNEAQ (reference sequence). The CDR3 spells CASSLTPARFYNEQYF. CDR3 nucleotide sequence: TGTGCCAGCAGCCTAACTCCTGCCCGGTTTTACAATGAGCAGTACTTC.

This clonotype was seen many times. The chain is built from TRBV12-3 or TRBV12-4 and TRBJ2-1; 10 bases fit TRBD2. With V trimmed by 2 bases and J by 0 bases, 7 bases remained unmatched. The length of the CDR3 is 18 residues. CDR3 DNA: TGTGCCAGCAGTTTAAGCGTAGCGGGGGGATACTCCTACAATGAGCAGTTCTTC. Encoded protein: CASSLSVAGGYSYNEQFF.

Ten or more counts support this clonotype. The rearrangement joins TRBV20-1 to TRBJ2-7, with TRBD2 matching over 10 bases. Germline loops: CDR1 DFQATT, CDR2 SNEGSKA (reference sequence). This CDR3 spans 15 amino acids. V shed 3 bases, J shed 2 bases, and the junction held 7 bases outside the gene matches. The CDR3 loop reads CSARVPSGGTYEQYF. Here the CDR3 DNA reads TGCAGTGCTAGGGTCCCTAGCGGGGGAACCTACGAGCAGTACTTC.

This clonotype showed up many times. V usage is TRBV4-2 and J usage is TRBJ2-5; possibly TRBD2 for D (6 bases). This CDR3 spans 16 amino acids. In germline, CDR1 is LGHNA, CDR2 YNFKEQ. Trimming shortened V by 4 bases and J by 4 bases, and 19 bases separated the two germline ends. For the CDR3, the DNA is TGTGCCAGCAGCCGAGCAACTGGAGGGGACCGAGAGACCCAGTACTTC. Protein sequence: CASSRATGGDRETQYF.

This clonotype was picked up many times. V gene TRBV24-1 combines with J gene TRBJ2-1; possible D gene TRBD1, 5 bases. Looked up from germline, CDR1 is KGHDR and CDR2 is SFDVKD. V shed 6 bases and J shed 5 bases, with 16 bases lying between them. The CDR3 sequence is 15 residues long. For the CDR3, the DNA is TGTGCCACCAGTAGCCAGGGCCCACCTCACAATGAGCAGTTCTTC. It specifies CATSSQGPPHNEQFF.

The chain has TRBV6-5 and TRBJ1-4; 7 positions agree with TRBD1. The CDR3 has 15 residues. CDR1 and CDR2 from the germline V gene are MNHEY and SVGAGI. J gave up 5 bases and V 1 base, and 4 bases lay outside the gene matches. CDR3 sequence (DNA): TGTGCCAGCAGTTACTTGAGAGGGGGCAATGAAAAACTGTTTTTT. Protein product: CASSYLRGGNEKLFF.

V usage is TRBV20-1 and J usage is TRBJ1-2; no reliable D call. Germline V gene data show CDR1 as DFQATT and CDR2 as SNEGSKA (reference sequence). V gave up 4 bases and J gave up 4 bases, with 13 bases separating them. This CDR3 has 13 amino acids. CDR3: CSANSDRFYGYTF. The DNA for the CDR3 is TGCAGTGCTAACTCGGACCGGTTCTATGGCTACACCTTC.